This is a list of T cell receptor beta chains from one sample in a study of CD8 T cells in Susac syndrome. Each CDR3 protein gets one entry after TCRdb re-called the immunoSEQ multiplex PCR reads with MiXCR. The table lists around 300,000 distinct CDR3 sequences, 65% to 90% of them singletons. Material: CD8+ T cells from PBMCs. Receptors were obtained from a human donor with multiple sclerosis. CDR3s include the opening cysteine and the closing phenylalanine or tryptophan. The D gene is left open where the match is weak. Clone sizes are given selectively: once, few, many, or a class where the clone is expanded.

>once|TRBD2|TRBV11-2|TRBJ2-1
CASSLEASGRLYEQFF
TGTGCCAGCAGCTTAGAAGCTAGCGGGAGATTATATGAGCAGTTCTTC
>.|TRBD1|TRBV4-3|TRBJ2-7
CASSQGSGGSYEQYF
TGCGCCAGCAGCCAAGGCTCAGGGGGCTCCTACGAGCAGTACTTC
>.|.|TRBV7-9|TRBJ2-7
CASSWDPSDSYEQYF
TGTGCCAGCAGCTGGGACCCTAGCGATAGCTACGAGCAGTACTTC
>.|TRBD2|TRBV28|TRBJ2-1
CASSSGLAGGPVDEQFF
TGTGCCAGCAGTTCTGGACTAGCGGGAGGGCCGGTCGATGAGCAGTTCTTC
>.|.|TRBV7-6|TRBJ2-2
CASSFNEDTGELFF
TGTGCCAGCAGCTTCAACGAGGACACCGGGGAGCTGTTTTTT
>.|.|TRBV27|TRBJ1-5
CASSVGWGNQPQHF
TGTGCCAGCAGTGTTGGTTGGGGCAATCAGCCCCAGCATTTT
>.|.|TRBV7-9|TRBJ2-7
CASSTQRTVYEQYF
TGTGCCAGCAGCACCCAGAGGACAGTCTACGAGCAGTACTTC
>once|.|TRBV11-2|TRBJ2-7
CASSYEERYEQYF
TGTGCCAGCAGCTACGAAGAGCGGTACGAGCAGTACTTC
>once|.|TRBV10-3|TRBJ1-5
CATTDSLDSNQPQHF
TGTGCCACCACGGACAGCTTAGATAGCAATCAGCCCCAGCATTTT
>.|TRBD2|TRBV19|TRBJ2-1
CASSIGLAKSEQFF
TGTGCCAGTAGTATTGGACTAGCAAAGAGTGAGCAGTTCTTC
>few|.|TRBV7-9|TRBJ2-6
CASSPPGANVLTF
TGTGCCAGCAGCCCCCCTGGGGCCAACGTCCTGACTTTC
>.|TRBD1|TRBV5-5|TRBJ1-1
CASSQLPDRATEAFF
TGTGCCAGCAGCCAACTGCCCGACAGGGCCACTGAAGCTTTCTTT
>.|.|TRBV20-1|TRBJ2-3
CSARYETDTQYF
TGCAGTGCTAGATATGAAACAGATACGCAGTATTTT
>.|TRBD1|TRBV9|TRBJ1-4
CASSAHEGAMKKLFF
TGTGCCAGCAGCGCTCACGAGGGGGCGATGAAAAAACTGTTTTTT
>.|.|TRBV20-1|TRBJ1-5
CSALDGVGGQPQHF
TGCAGTGCTTTAGACGGGGTAGGCGGTCAGCCCCAGCATTTT
>.|.|TRBV20-1|TRBJ2-3
CSARDAYYTDTQYF
TGCAGTGCTCGCGACGCGTACTACACAGATACGCAGTATTTT
>.|.|TRBV15|TRBJ2-5
CATSSLIGAGSETQYF
TGTGCCACCAGCAGCCTCATAGGGGCGGGGTCGGAGACCCAGTACTTC
>once|.|TRBV4-3|TRBJ1-2
CASSQDRGREGYGYTF
TGCGCCAGCAGCCAAGATCGCGGCAGGGAGGGGTATGGCTACACCTTC
>.|TRBD1|TRBV4-1|TRBJ1-2
CASSLSPWDRGYGYTF
TGCGCCAGCAGCCTTTCACCATGGGACAGAGGCTATGGCTACACCTTC
>.|TRBD1|TRBV5-6|TRBJ2-7
CASTRPDRAYEQYF
TGTGCCAGCACCCGTCCCGACAGGGCCTACGAGCAGTACTTC
>.|.|TRBV19|TRBJ2-7
CASSIDRGTDLHEQYF
TGTGCCAGTAGTATAGATCGTGGCACGGACCTTCACGAGCAGTACTTC
>.|.|TRBV3-1|TRBJ1-2
CASSQDTYKSYGYTF
TGTGCCAGCAGCCAAGATACCTACAAAAGCTATGGCTACACCTTC
>.|.|TRBV6-1|TRBJ2-7
CASSPRHDRPASYEQYF
TGTGCCAGCAGTCCACGACATGACAGGCCTGCCTCCTACGAGCAGTACTTC
>.|TRBD1|TRBV4-3|TRBJ2-7
CASSLETGAISYEQYF
TGCGCCAGCAGCCTTGAAACAGGGGCAATCTCCTACGAGCAGTACTTC
>.|.|TRBV28|TRBJ2-3
CASTLGGHTDTQYF
TGTGCCAGCACCTTGGGTGGGCACACAGATACGCAGTATTTT
>.|TRBD2|TRBV7-9|TRBJ2-7
CASSLGLESYEQYF
TGTGCCAGCAGCCTGGGACTAGAAAGCTACGAGCAGTACTTC